Listed below are T cell receptor beta chains from one sample, sequenced in a study of blood T cells in healthy people across ages. TCRdb re-analysed the 5' RACE reads in MiXCR, keeping a single row per CDR3 protein. The data show about 640,000 distinct CDR3 sequences, around 38% seen once. The sample consisted of blood. The receptors were sampled from a man at least 80 years old in good health. CDR3s include the opening cysteine and the closing phenylalanine or tryptophan. The order of the fields is CDR3 protein, CDR3 DNA, V gene, J gene, D gene, clone size. D genes are given only for firm matches. Clone sizes are given selectively: once, few, many, or a class where the clone is expanded.

CDR3: CASSRDNIGHEQYF; DNA: TGTGCCAGCAGCAGGGACAATATAGGGCACGAGCAGTACTTC; V: TRBV7-2; J: TRBJ2-7; D: NA; size: NA
CDR3: CASNQGIDFEANVLTF; DNA: TGCGCCAGCAACCAGGGGATAGACTTTGAGGCCAACGTCCTGACTTTC; V: TRBV10-2; J: TRBJ2-6; D: NA; size: once
CDR3: CASSSHGGGREGELFF; DNA: TGTGCCAGCAGTTCCCACGGGGGGGGGCGCGAGGGGGAGCTGTTTTTT; V: TRBV6-5; J: TRBJ2-2; D: TRBD2; size: few
CDR3: CASSQAGGVNTEAFF; DNA: TGCGCCAGCAGCCAGGCCGGGGGCGTGAACACTGAAGCTTTCTTT; V: TRBV7-9; J: TRBJ1-1; D: NA; size: NA
CDR3: CASSLDSTTTDTQYF; DNA: TGTGCCAGCAGTCTGGACTCCACGACGACAGATACGCAGTATTTT; V: TRBV6-2/TRBV6-3; J: TRBJ2-3; D: NA; size: few
CDR3: CASSTMSGRVTGELFF; DNA: TGTGCCAGCAGCACAATGAGCGGGAGGGTCACCGGGGAGCTGTTTTTT; V: TRBV5-6; J: TRBJ2-2; D: TRBD2; size: NA
CDR3: CASSVRTGGTGELFF; DNA: TGTGCCAGCAGCGTCCGGACAGGGGGCACCGGGGAGCTGTTTTTT; V: TRBV11-2; J: TRBJ2-2; D: TRBD1; size: NA
CDR3: CASSAGQGVTNEELFF; DNA: TGCGCCAGCAGCGCAGGACAGGGAGTAACGAATGAAGAACTGTTTTTT; V: TRBV4-3; J: TRBJ1-4; D: TRBD1; size: few
CDR3: CSVNRGDTIYF; DNA: TGCAGCGTTAATAGGGGGGACACCATATATTTT; V: TRBV29-1; J: TRBJ1-3; D: NA; size: NA
CDR3: CSARAYGQSQETQYF; DNA: TGCAGTGCTAGAGCCTATGGGCAGTCACAAGAGACCCAGTACTTC; V: TRBV20-1; J: TRBJ2-5; D: NA; size: few
CDR3: CASSLIPGGSQETQYF; DNA: TGTGCCAGCAGCTTAATCCCAGGGGGGTCCCAAGAGACCCAGTACTTC; V: TRBV7-9; J: TRBJ2-5; D: NA; size: NA
CDR3: CASSYVRNTDTQYF; DNA: TGTGCCAGCAGTTACGTCCGGAACACAGATACGCAGTATTTT; V: TRBV6-5; J: TRBJ2-3; D: NA; size: NA
CDR3: CSANSGRVEETRYF; DNA: TGCAGTGCTAATAGCGGGAGGGTTGAAGAGACCCGGTACTTC; V: TRBV20-1; J: TRBJ2-5; D: TRBD2; size: NA
CDR3: CATSDKNRGRRYNEQFF; DNA: TGTGCCACCAGTGATAAAAACAGGGGGCGCCGCTACAATGAGCAGTTCTTC; V: TRBV24-1; J: TRBJ2-1; D: TRBD1; size: NA
CDR3: CASSLVSGAGKNIQYF; DNA: TGTGCCAGCAGTTTAGTCTCAGGGGCAGGTAAAAACATTCAGTACTTC; V: TRBV28; J: TRBJ2-4; D: NA; size: NA
CDR3: CASSPRQGRGYQETQYF; DNA: TGTGCCAGCTCACCGCGACAGGGGAGGGGGTACCAAGAGACCCAGTACTTC; V: TRBV18; J: TRBJ2-5; D: NA; size: NA
CDR3: CASSYASGRATDTQYF; DNA: TGTGCCAGCAGTTACGCTAGCGGGAGGGCAACAGATACGCAGTATTTT; V: TRBV6-2/TRBV6-3; J: TRBJ2-3; D: TRBD2; size: NA
CDR3: CASSVGQGPLREQYF; DNA: TGTGCCAGCAGCGTAGGGCAGGGACCGCTCCGCGAGCAGTACTTC; V: TRBV9; J: TRBJ2-7; D: NA; size: NA
CDR3: CASSLLSGDTQYF; DNA: TGTGCCAGCAGCTTATTGTCGGGAGATACGCAGTATTTT; V: TRBV7-8; J: TRBJ2-3; D: NA; size: NA
CDR3: CASSLDRDMQYF; DNA: TGTGCCAGCAGCTTGGACCGGGACATGCAGTACTTC; V: TRBV5-4; J: TRBJ2-7; D: NA; size: many
CDR3: CSAHRGTAQETQYF; DNA: TGCAGTGCTCACCGCGGGACAGCACAAGAGACCCAGTACTTC; V: TRBV20-1; J: TRBJ2-5; D: NA; size: NA
CDR3: CASSLATSANTDTQYF; DNA: TGTGCCAGCAGCTTAGCCACTAGCGCGAACACAGATACGCAGTATTTT; V: TRBV11-2; J: TRBJ2-3; D: TRBD2; size: NA
CDR3: CASSPPGVAGVETQYF; DNA: TGTGCCAGCAGCCCCCCGGGGGTAGCGGGAGTAGAGACCCAGTACTTC; V: TRBV7-9; J: TRBJ2-5; D: TRBD2; size: few
CDR3: CASSFGGDQETQYF; DNA: TGCGCCAGCAGCTTTGGGGGGGACCAAGAGACCCAGTACTTC; V: TRBV5-1; J: TRBJ2-5; D: TRBD2; size: few
CDR3: CASSPTGGPRETQYF; DNA: TGTGCCAGCAGCCCAACAGGGGGCCCCCGGGAGACCCAGTACTTC; V: TRBV7-3; J: TRBJ2-5; D: TRBD1; size: NA